This T cell receptor beta chain was sequenced for a study of blood T cell repertoires in COVID-19. Turning to the study itself: Specimens from acute and convalescent COVID-19 originated in the United States, Italy and Spain. From T cells, B-cell-depleted T cells, or PBMCs came the material, which was cDNA or gDNA.

Authors' processing steps: Reference gene primers were amplified, and this amplification served to estimate nucleated cell counts. Profiling relied on immunoSEQ multiplex PCR, and the TCRdb table lists in-frame clones only, not all of them. That table gives V, J and clone size, and the DNA gave D and trimming. This sample carries fewer than 250,000 clones, about 90% of them seen once, and the ten largest clones take 2.7%. Germline V lookup: CDR1 MDHEN, CDR2 SYDVKM. The CDR3 length is 15 residues. Trimming left V 4 bases short and J 7 bases short, with 16 bases between. The sequence came from a woman aged 55 to 70 with acute or convalescent COVID-19. Sequenced sample: peripheral blood. This chain uses TRBV28 with TRBJ2-2; TRBD1 is a possible D gene (6 bases). The CDR3 DNA is TGTGCCAGCAGTTCAATACAGGGATTCGGCGGGGAGCTGTTTTTT. Encoded protein: CASSSIQGFGGELFF.